This T cell receptor beta chain came from a study of identical twins. TCRdb fed the 5' RACE reads into MiXCR, producing one record per CDR3 protein. The sample includes 500,000 to 600,000 distinct CDR3 sequences, about 20% of them seen just once. Note on this clonotype: Its specificity is not known.

CDR3 length: 15 amino acids. V lost 1 base and J lost 5, with 15 bases in between. Germline CDR1 SGDLS, CDR2 YYNGEE. Study conclusions and caveats: Fewer insertions were carried by abundant cord blood beta clonotypes, but none was seen in memory repertoires.

In addition, the sample was reused for a study of T cells expressing NK-cell markers. From that paper: In several donors, these clonotypes also led the CD3+CD56-NKG2C+ fraction.

The chain links TRBV9 to TRBJ2-5, with D possibly being TRBD1 (6 bases). The sequence was collected from a young woman in good health. The sequenced sample consisted of CD4+ T cells sorted from blood. The CDR3 DNA is TGTGCCAGCAGCGTAACAGGGTGGGCCGGCGAGACCCAGTACTTC. Translation gives CASSVTGWAGETQYF.